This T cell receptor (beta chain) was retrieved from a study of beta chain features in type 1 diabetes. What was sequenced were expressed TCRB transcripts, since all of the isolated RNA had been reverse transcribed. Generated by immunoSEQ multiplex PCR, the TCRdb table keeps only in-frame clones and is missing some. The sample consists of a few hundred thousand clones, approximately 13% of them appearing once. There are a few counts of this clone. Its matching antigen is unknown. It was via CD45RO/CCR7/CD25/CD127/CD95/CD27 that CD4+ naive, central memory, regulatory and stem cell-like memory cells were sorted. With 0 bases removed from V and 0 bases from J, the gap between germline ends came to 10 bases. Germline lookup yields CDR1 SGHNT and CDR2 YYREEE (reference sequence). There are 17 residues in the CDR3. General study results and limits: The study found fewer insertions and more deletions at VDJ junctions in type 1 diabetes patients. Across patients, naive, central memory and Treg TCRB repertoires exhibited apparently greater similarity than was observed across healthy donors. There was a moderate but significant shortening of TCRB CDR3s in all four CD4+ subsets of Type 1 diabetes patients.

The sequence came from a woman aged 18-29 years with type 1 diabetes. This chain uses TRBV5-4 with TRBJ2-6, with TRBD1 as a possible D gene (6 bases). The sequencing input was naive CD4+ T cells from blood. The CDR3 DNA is TGTGCCAGCAGCTTGGACAGGGCTAGCTCTGGGGCCAACGTCCTGACTTTC. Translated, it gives CASSLDRASSGANVLTF.